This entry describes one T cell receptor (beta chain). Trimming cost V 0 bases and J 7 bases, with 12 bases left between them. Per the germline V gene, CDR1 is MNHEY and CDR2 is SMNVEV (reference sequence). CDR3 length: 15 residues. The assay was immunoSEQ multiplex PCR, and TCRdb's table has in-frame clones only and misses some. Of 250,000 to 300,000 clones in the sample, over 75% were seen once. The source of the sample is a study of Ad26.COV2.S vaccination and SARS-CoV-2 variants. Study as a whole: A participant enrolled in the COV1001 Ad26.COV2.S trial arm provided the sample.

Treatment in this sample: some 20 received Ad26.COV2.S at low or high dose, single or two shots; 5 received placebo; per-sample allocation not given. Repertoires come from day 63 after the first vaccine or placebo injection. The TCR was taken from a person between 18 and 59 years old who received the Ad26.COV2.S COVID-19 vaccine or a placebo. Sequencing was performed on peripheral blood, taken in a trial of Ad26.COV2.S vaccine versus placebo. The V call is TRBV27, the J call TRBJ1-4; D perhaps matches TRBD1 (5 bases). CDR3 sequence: CASSLSTGHSEKLFF. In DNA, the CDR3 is TGTGCCAGCAGTTTATCAACGGGGCACAGTGAAAAACTGTTTTTT.